The rows below give T cell receptor beta chains drawn from one sample of a study of shared clonotypes between healthy human individuals. Assay used: immunoSEQ multiplex PCR; TCRdb lists only in-frame clones, some missing. The sample lists about 2.3 million clones, approximately 95% occurring once. The sample taken for sequencing was naive CD4+ T cells from PBMCs. The source is a man between 18 and 35 years old in good health. Some clones in this sample may be carry-over from other donors' samples. The CDR3 runs from the conserved cysteine through the conserved F or W. A D gene is named only where the DNA matches it firmly. Part of the rows lack a size; the others show once, few, many or a class for expanded clones.

V: TRBV18
size: NA
J: TRBJ1-2
D: NA
DNA: TGTGCCAGCTCACCGGCGGACAGTAACAAATCCGGCTACACCTTC
CDR3: CASSPADSNKSGYTF

V: TRBV28
size: NA
J: TRBJ1-1
D: NA
DNA: TGTGCCAGCACACCTATGGGTTTAACCTCTAACACTGAAGCTTTCTTT
CDR3: CASTPMGLTSNTEAFF

V: TRBV10-2
size: NA
J: TRBJ2-3
D: NA
DNA: TGCGCCAGCAGTCCCTTGGGACTGGCCAATACGCAGTATTTT
CDR3: CASSPLGLANTQYF

V: TRBV19
size: NA
J: TRBJ1-2
D: NA
DNA: TGTGCCAGTAGTATAGCGGACTTCTATGGCTACACCTTC
CDR3: CASSIADFYGYTF

V: TRBV2
size: NA
J: TRBJ2-7
D: NA
DNA: TGTGCCAGCAGCCGGGTCAGATCGAACTACGAGCAGTACTTC
CDR3: CASSRVRSNYEQYF

V: TRBV7-2
size: NA
J: TRBJ1-1
D: NA
DNA: TGTGCCAGCAGCTTTCCAGGGGCCACTGAAGCTTTCTTT
CDR3: CASSFPGATEAFF

V: TRBV2
size: NA
J: TRBJ2-4
D: TRBD2
DNA: TGTGCCAGCATTAGCGGGTATGGGGGCATTCAGTACTTC
CDR3: CASISGYGGIQYF

V: TRBV25-1
size: NA
J: TRBJ1-6
D: TRBD1
DNA: TGTGCCAGCAGTGGACAGGGCAAATCACCCCTCCACTTT
CDR3: CASSGQGKSPLHF

V: TRBV28
size: NA
J: TRBJ1-2
D: NA
DNA: TGTGCCAGCAGAAATAACAGGGTAGCGGGCTACACCTTC
CDR3: CASRNNRVAGYTF

V: TRBV30
size: NA
J: TRBJ2-7
D: TRBD2
DNA: TGTGCCTGGAGTGCTCGTAGCGGGAGGAAAAACGAGCAGTACTTC
CDR3: CAWSARSGRKNEQYF

V: TRBV30
size: NA
J: TRBJ1-3
D: NA
DNA: TGTGCCTGGAGTGCTACACATGGAAACACCATATATTTT
CDR3: CAWSATHGNTIYF

V: TRBV27
size: NA
J: TRBJ1-1
D: NA
DNA: TGTGCCAGCAGTCTAGGACGGGCGAACACTGAAGCTTTCTTT
CDR3: CASSLGRANTEAFF

V: TRBV5-1
size: once
J: TRBJ2-7
D: NA
DNA: TGCGCCAGCAGCTTGGCGGGGCGAGTCTACGAGCAGTACTTC
CDR3: CASSLAGRVYEQYF

V: TRBV19
size: NA
J: TRBJ2-7
D: NA
DNA: TGTGCCAGTAGTACCCCCCGACCCTCCTACGAGCAGTACTTC
CDR3: CASSTPRPSYEQYF

V: TRBV5-1
size: NA
J: TRBJ2-7
D: TRBD1
DNA: TGCGCCAGCAGCACCGCCGGGACAGGGTACGAGCAGTACTTC
CDR3: CASSTAGTGYEQYF

V: TRBV28
size: once
J: TRBJ1-5
D: NA
DNA: TGTGCCAGCAGCCCCTTCCGGGGGGTCAATCAGCCCCAGCATTTT
CDR3: CASSPFRGVNQPQHF

V: TRBV4-2
size: NA
J: TRBJ1-4
D: NA
DNA: TGTGCCAGCAGCCAAGGCACAGCCGCAGTTCCATATGAAAAACTGTTTTTT
CDR3: CASSQGTAAVPYEKLFF

V: TRBV7-2
size: NA
J: TRBJ2-3
D: NA
DNA: TGTGCCAGCAGCCCAGGGGCGGGCCGGACAGATACGCAGTATTTT
CDR3: CASSPGAGRTDTQYF

V: TRBV28
size: NA
J: TRBJ1-2
D: NA
DNA: TGTGCCAGCAGTTGGGCAGAAGGCGGCTACACCTTC
CDR3: CASSWAEGGYTF

V: TRBV4-1
size: once
J: TRBJ2-6
D: NA
DNA: TGCGCCAGCAGCCAAGATGGGCGGTCGGCTGGGGCCAACGTCCTGACTTTC
CDR3: CASSQDGRSAGANVLTF

V: TRBV11-2
size: NA
J: TRBJ2-7
D: TRBD1
DNA: TGTGCCAGCAGCTTATGGACAGGGGGCTCCTACGAGCAGTACTTC
CDR3: CASSLWTGGSYEQYF

V: TRBV27
size: NA
J: TRBJ1-1
D: NA
DNA: TGTGCCAGCAGGCGCCCCGGGGCCCTAACTGAAGCTTTCTTT
CDR3: CASRRPGALTEAFF

V: TRBV28
size: NA
J: TRBJ2-3
D: TRBD2
DNA: TGTGCCAGCAGTACTACTAGCGGGACAACAGATACGCAGTATTTT
CDR3: CASSTTSGTTDTQYF

V: TRBV7-8
size: once
J: TRBJ1-1
D: TRBD1
DNA: TGTGCCAGCAGCCCTCGGGACAGGGGAGGGACTGAAGCTTTCTTT
CDR3: CASSPRDRGGTEAFF

V: TRBV10-2
size: NA
J: TRBJ1-5
D: TRBD1
DNA: TGCGCCAGCAGTGATCAGGGGGCGTCGGGTCAGCCCCAGCATTTT
CDR3: CASSDQGASGQPQHF

V: TRBV7-9
size: NA
J: TRBJ2-5
D: NA
DNA: TGTGCCAGCAGCTTAGGGGTCGGTGTGGGTGAGACCCAGTACTTC
CDR3: CASSLGVGVGETQYF

V: TRBV5-5
size: NA
J: TRBJ1-2
D: NA
DNA: TGTGCCAGCAGCCCGGATTCTACCCCAAACTATGGCTACACCTTC
CDR3: CASSPDSTPNYGYTF

V: TRBV27
size: NA
J: TRBJ2-4
D: NA
DNA: TGTGCCAGCAGTTTAGGCTGGACGGCCCTAGCCAAAAACATTCAGTACTTC
CDR3: CASSLGWTALAKNIQYF

V: TRBV28
size: NA
J: TRBJ2-7
D: TRBD2
DNA: TGTGCCAGCAGCCTAAGGGGCGGGAGAGGGCTCTACGAGCAGTACTTC
CDR3: CASSLRGGRGLYEQYF

V: TRBV28
size: NA
J: TRBJ2-2
D: NA
DNA: TGTGCCAGCAGTTGGAGTAGAACGGGAGTTCTCACCGGGGAGCTGTTTTTT
CDR3: CASSWSRTGVLTGELFF

V: TRBV5-6
size: NA
J: TRBJ2-7
D: TRBD2
DNA: TGTGCCAGCAGCCGCCGGAGAGCGGGAGGGCCTCGAGGGTCCTACGAGCAGTACTTC
CDR3: CASSRRRAGGPRGSYEQYF

V: TRBV5-1
size: NA
J: TRBJ2-2
D: NA
DNA: TGCGCCAGCAGCATTCGACAGGCGGACACCGGGGAGCTGTTTTTT
CDR3: CASSIRQADTGELFF

V: TRBV6-1
size: NA
J: TRBJ2-5
D: NA
DNA: TGTGCCAGTCAAGGGGGGATCGAGACCCAGTACTTC
CDR3: CASQGGIETQYF

V: TRBV9
size: NA
J: TRBJ2-2
D: NA
DNA: TGTGCCAGCAGCGTAGGTCCTCCCGGGGAGCTGTTTTTT
CDR3: CASSVGPPGELFF

V: TRBV2
size: NA
J: TRBJ2-5
D: TRBD2
DNA: TGTGCCAGCAGTGAAGCGCTGACTAGCGGGGTACAAGAGACCCAGTACTTC
CDR3: CASSEALTSGVQETQYF

V: TRBV5-1
size: NA
J: TRBJ2-7
D: NA
DNA: TGCGCCAGCAGCTCAGGGGGTCGGGAGAAGTACTTC
CDR3: CASSSGGREKYF

V: TRBV5-6
size: once
J: TRBJ2-7
D: TRBD2
DNA: TGTGCCAGCAGCTTGGTGCTGGGAGGGCCCGGCGAGCAGTACTTC
CDR3: CASSLVLGGPGEQYF

V: TRBV28
size: once
J: TRBJ2-7
D: TRBD1
DNA: TGTGCCAGCAGGCCCCAGGACAGGGGATCCTACGAGCAGTACTTC
CDR3: CASRPQDRGSYEQYF

V: TRBV20-1
size: NA
J: TRBJ2-5
D: NA
DNA: TGCAGTGTTGGTAGGGGGGAGACCCAGTACTTC
CDR3: CSVGRGETQYF

V: TRBV6-1
size: NA
J: TRBJ2-5
D: NA
DNA: TGTGCCAGCAGCGGTGGGTCCCAAGAGACCCAGTACTTC
CDR3: CASSGGSQETQYF

V: TRBV18
size: NA
J: TRBJ2-3
D: TRBD2
DNA: TGTGCCAGCTCATTAGCGGGAGGAACAACAGATACGCAGTATTTT
CDR3: CASSLAGGTTDTQYF

V: TRBV27
size: NA
J: TRBJ2-6
D: NA
DNA: TGTGCCAGCAGTCCCATTGGCGGGGCCAACGTCCTGACTTTC
CDR3: CASSPIGGANVLTF

V: TRBV7-2
size: once
J: TRBJ2-2
D: NA
DNA: TGTGCCAGCAGTTGGTGGACCGGGGAGCTGTTTTTT
CDR3: CASSWWTGELFF

V: TRBV29-1
size: NA
J: TRBJ2-1
D: TRBD1
DNA: TGCAGCGTGGATGACAGGGACATAACAAATGAGCAGTTCTTC
CDR3: CSVDDRDITNEQFF